A single sample gave rise to the 30 T cell receptor beta chains below, sequenced in a study of siplizumab effects on memory and regulatory T cells. Produced via immunoSEQ multiplex PCR; TCRdb's table is partial and in-frame only. The sample includes roughly 68,000 clones, just over 95% of them seen just once. The sequencing input was naive CD8+ T cells sorted from blood. These receptors were taken from a human donor in good health.

The V gene is TRBV7-9, the J gene TRBJ2-1; 8 bases align to TRBD2. Germline trimming cut 5 bases from V and 7 bases from J; bases unmatched to any gene: 10. The CDR3 has 15 residues. Germline V gene data show CDR1 as SEHNR and CDR2 as FQNEAQ (reference sequence). The DNA of the CDR3 is TGTGCCAGCAGCGCTTTGCGCGGGGGGTGGAATGAGCAGTTCTTC. Its protein product is CASSALRGGWNEQFF. The whole variable domain, filled in from reference TRBV7-9 and TRBJ2-1, reads DTGVSQNPRHKITKRGQNVTFRCDPISEHNRLYWYRQTLGQGPEFLTYFQNEAQLEKSRLLSDRFSAERPKGSFSTLEIQRTEQGDSAMYLCASSALRGGWNEQFFGPGTRLTVL.

The V gene is TRBV2, the J gene TRBJ1-4; tentatively, D is TRBD1 (5 bases). Germline assignment: CDR1 SNHLY and CDR2 FYNNEI. V lost 3 bases to trimming and J lost 8 bases, with 13 bases between them. This CDR3 contains 14 residues. CDR3 bases: TGTGCCAGCAGTGAGAAGACAGTCAGAGAAAAACTGTTTTTT. Translated, it gives CASSEKTVREKLFF.

This clone showed up just once. The chain couples TRBV28 to TRBJ2-5; D call uncertain. Germline CDR1 is MDHEN and CDR2 is SYDVKM. The CDR3 spans 14 residues. Trimming removed 4 bases from V and 5 bases from J, with 14 bases in between. The chain's CDR3 is CASSSPRPAETQYF. The CDR3 DNA reads TGTGCCAGCAGTTCCCCGAGGCCCGCGGAGACCCAGTACTTC.

CDR3 bases: TGTGCCAGCAGTGGGTACAGTGATGAAGCTTTCTTT. As protein: CASSGYSDEAFF. The rearrangement joins TRBV2 to TRBJ1-1; D not certain. This CDR3 comprises 12 residues. V was shortened by 4 bases and J by 7 bases, with 10 bases between the two germline ends. In germline, CDR1 is SNHLY, CDR2 FYNNEI.

The V gene is TRBV28, the J gene TRBJ1-1; D gene uncertain. The CDR3 sequence is 15 residues long. Germline values: CDR1 MDHEN, CDR2 SYDVKM. Between the trimmed V and J ends, which lost 7 bases and 0 bases, there was a span of 15 bases. CDR3 DNA: TGTGCCAGCACAGCTCGTCTGACTATGAACACTGAAGCTTTCTTT. Protein product: CASTARLTMNTEAFF.

The gene calls are TRBV5-6 and TRBJ1-1; no reliable D call. This CDR3 has 12 residues. CDR1 and CDR2 (germline): SGHDT, YYEEEE. The V end lost 4 bases, the J end lost 8 bases, and 12 bases lay between the germline ends. CDR3 in amino acids: CASSLDTREAFF. CDR3 bases: TGTGCCAGCAGCCTAGATACGAGAGAAGCTTTCTTT.

The chain carries TRBV2 and TRBJ2-3; the D call may be TRBD1 or TRBD2 (7 bases each). CDR1 and CDR2 (germline): SNHLY, FYNNEI. The CDR3 loop spans 16 amino acids. V lost 7 bases and J lost 3, with 20 bases in between. The chain's CDR3 is CASKPPGGAGTDTQYF. The CDR3 region has the DNA TGTGCCAGCAAACCGCCAGGGGGGGCGGGGACAGATACGCAGTATTTT. Filled out from reference TRBV2 and TRBJ2-3, the complete variable domain reads EPEVTQTPSHQVTQMGQEVILRCVPISNHLYFYWYRQILGQKVEFLVSFYNNEISEKSEIFDDQFSVERPDGSNFTLKIRSTKLEDSAMYFCASKPPGGAGTDTQYFGPGTRLTVL.

This chain joins TRBV9 and TRBJ1-6; D is undetermined. The V end lost 2 bases, the J end lost 13 bases, and 10 bases lay between the germline ends. The CDR3 totals 12 residues. From germline, CDR1 is SGDLS and CDR2 YYNGEE. CDR3 DNA: TGTGCCAGCAGCGTGGGTGGATGGCCCCTCCACTTT. This translates into CASSVGGWPLHF.

The genes are TRBV19 and TRBJ2-7, with TRBD1 as a possible D gene (6 bases). Trimming cost V 9 bases and J 6 bases, with 21 bases left between them. CDR1 and CDR2 (germline): LNHDA, SQIVND (reference sequence). This CDR3 region has 14 residues. CDR3 coding DNA: TGTGCCAGCAGGAAGGGACATACGGGCCCCGAGCAGTACTTC. It encodes CASRKGHTGPEQYF.

The V gene is TRBV21-1, the J gene TRBJ2-2; TRBD1 was called by the table and not checked on the DNA. TRBV21-1 is termed a pseudogene. CDR3 length: 15 amino acids. DNA of the CDR3: TGTGCCAGCAGCAAAGCGGACAGATGGACCGGGGAGCTGTTTTTT. This translates into CASSKADRWTGELFF.

The gene calls are TRBV5-4 and TRBJ2-3; D remains unclear. Looked up from germline, CDR1 is SGHNT and CDR2 is YYREEE (reference sequence). V was trimmed by 2 bases and J by 1 base, leaving 8 bases between them. This CDR3 is 14 amino acids long. In DNA form, the CDR3 reads TGTGCCAGCAGCTTCTCCGTGGGCACAGATACGCAGTATTTT. Translated: CASSFSVGTDTQYF.

The chain links TRBV27 to TRBJ2-7; 15 nucleotides match TRBD2. The trim removed 6 bases at V and 5 bases at J, leaving 11 bases unmatched. Germline CDR1 MNHEY, CDR2 SMNVEV (reference sequence). CDR3 size: 17 residues. The CDR3 loop is CASRSTGTSGGWDEQYF. The CDR3 bases are TGTGCCAGCAGAAGTACCGGGACTAGCGGGGGGTGGGACGAGCAGTACTTC.

V is TRBV5-6 and J is TRBJ2-7, with 8 positions matching TRBD2. The germline V gene has CDR1 SGHDT and CDR2 YYEEEE. The CDR3 loop spans 15 amino acids. J gave up 1 base and V 0 bases, and 3 bases lay outside the gene matches. The CDR3 nucleotides are TGTGCCAGCAGCTTGGTTGGCGGGGGGTCCTACGAGCAGTACTTC. It translates to CASSLVGGGSYEQYF.

The gene calls are TRBV5-1 and TRBJ2-3; a weak D match, TRBD2 (6 bases). The CDR3 has 15 residues. Per germline, CDR1 SGHRS and CDR2 YFSETQ. The ends were cut back, 3 bases at V and 3 bases at J, with 14 bases in the middle. The CDR3 region has the DNA TGCGCCAGCAGCTCAGGATTAGCGGAAACAGATACGCAGTATTTT. Translating it yields CASSSGLAETDTQYF.

V is TRBV12-5 and J is TRBJ2-7; a weak D match, TRBD1 (5 bases). V was trimmed by 1 base and J by 9 bases, leaving 10 bases between them. Germline CDR1 LGHNT, CDR2 FRNRAP. The CDR3 totals 12 residues. CDR3 in amino acids: CASGLAGFGQYF. CDR3 DNA sequence: TGTGCTAGTGGTTTGGCAGGGTTCGGGCAGTACTTC.

The chain recombines TRBV29-1 with TRBJ1-1; no reliable D call. Germline-derived CDR1 and CDR2 are SQVTM and ANQGSEA. V was pared by 3 bases and J by 1 base, with 3 bases between. The CDR3 is 11 residues long. The CDR3 sequence: CSVDRNTEAFF. The CDR3 nucleotides are TGCAGCGTTGACCGGAACACTGAAGCTTTCTTT.

This clone was recorded a few times. This chain links TRBV4-1 with TRBJ1-5, with D unresolved. The CDR3 is 13 amino acids. The germline V gene has CDR1 MGHRA and CDR2 YSYEKL. Trimming stripped 4 bases from V and 4 bases from J, with 8 bases between. In DNA, the CDR3 is TGCGCCAGCAGCCCCCAGGAAAATCAGCCCCAGCATTTT. It is translated as CASSPQENQPQHF.

V gene TRBV9 combines with J gene TRBJ1-2, with TRBD1 as a possible D gene (5 bases). The V end lost 3 bases, the J end lost 4 bases, and 7 bases lay between the germline ends. Looked up from germline, CDR1 is SGDLS and CDR2 is YYNGEE. This CDR3 contains 12 residues. The CDR3 sequence: CASSEDTYGYTF. DNA for the CDR3: TGTGCCAGCAGCGAGGACACCTATGGCTACACCTTC.

The chain employs TRBV7-3 and TRBJ2-3, with 11 nucleotides matching TRBD2. The CDR3 sequence is 16 residues long. Germline CDR1 is SGHTA and CDR2 is FQGTGA. V gave up 5 bases and J gave up 2 bases; unmatched junction bases: 6. In DNA, the CDR3 is TGTGCCAGCAGCCTAATAGCGGGGGGGCCCACAGATACGCAGTATTTT. This translates into CASSLIAGGPTDTQYF.

The rearrangement uses TRBV6-4 and TRBJ1-1; the match to TRBD1 covers 8 bases. Germline assignment: CDR1 MRHNA and CDR2 SNTAGT. The trim removed 5 bases at V and 2 bases at J, leaving 4 bases unmatched. The CDR3 is 14 amino acids. The CDR3 DNA is TGTGCCAGCAGTTCGGACAGGGACAACACTGAAGCTTTCTTT. It encodes CASSSDRDNTEAFF.

The rearrangement links TRBV28 to TRBJ1-1; TRBD1 is a possible D gene (6 bases). Per germline, CDR1 MDHEN and CDR2 SYDVKM. This CDR3 is built from 14 residues. Trimming took 6 bases from V and 4 from J, leaving 15 bases between them. The DNA of the CDR3 is TGTGCCAGCAGCGACAGGTCCTTGGGCACTGAAGCTTTCTTT. It is translated as CASSDRSLGTEAFF.

J is TRBJ2-7 and V is TRBV4-1; D unresolved. The germline V and J ends were trimmed by 0 bases and 2 bases, with 8 bases remaining between them. This CDR3 spans 14 amino acids. Germline V gives CDR1 MGHRA, CDR2 YSYEKL. Here the CDR3 DNA reads TGCGCCAGCAGCCAAGACCTGGCAACCTACGAGCAGTACTTC. Its translation is CASSQDLATYEQYF.

The chain recombines TRBV28 with TRBJ1-1; D uncertain. V lost 8 bases, J lost 1 base, and 11 bases lay in between. This CDR3 is built from 13 residues. CDR1 and CDR2 (germline): MDHEN, SYDVKM. The CDR3, as DNA: TGTGCCAGCGAAGGGAGGGCGAACACTGAAGCTTTCTTT. Protein sequence: CASEGRANTEAFF.

There are a few counts of this clone. This chain uses TRBV19 with TRBJ1-2, with D perhaps TRBD1 (6 bases). The CDR3 totals 13 residues. Germline assignment: CDR1 LNHDA and CDR2 SQIVND (reference sequence). V lost 8 bases and J lost 4, with 14 bases in between. Here the CDR3 reads CASVQGLGYGYTF. The CDR3, as DNA: TGTGCCAGTGTACAGGGATTAGGCTATGGCTACACCTTC.

The rearrangement joins TRBV27 to TRBJ2-7; 11 bases line up with TRBD2. CDR1 MNHEY and CDR2 SMNVEV come from the germline V gene (reference sequence). The CDR3 is made up of 17 amino acids. V shed 5 bases, J shed 3 bases, and the junction held 12 bases outside the gene matches. CDR3 DNA sequence: TGTGCCAGCAGTCCGTTATTACTAGCGGGGGCCTTCTACGAGCAGTACTTC. Protein product: CASSPLLLAGAFYEQYF.

The V and J genes are TRBV4-1 and TRBJ2-1; a weak D match, TRBD2 (6 bases). The CDR3 consists of 17 residues. The germline V gene encodes CDR1 MGHRA and CDR2 YSYEKL. Between the trimmed V and J ends, which lost 0 bases and 5 bases, there was a span of 17 bases. As DNA, the CDR3 is TGCGCCAGCAGCCAAGATGGGGGAGGAGGAGCGCACAATGAGCAGTTCTTC. The encoded protein is CASSQDGGGGAHNEQFF.

This clone was found once. The rearrangement links TRBV4-1 to TRBJ1-5, with a tentative D call TRBD1 (6 bases). Germline V gene lookup returns CDR1 MGHRA and CDR2 YSYEKL. The CDR3 is made up of 15 amino acids. The V and J ends lost 1 base and 4 bases respectively, with 11 bases between them. This chain's CDR3 is CASSQAGGANQPQHF. The CDR3 DNA is TGCGCCAGCAGCCAAGCGGGGGGGGCAAATCAGCCCCAGCATTTT.

The chain couples TRBV5-6 to TRBJ2-7; the D is unclear. The CDR3 is 13 amino acids. Trimming removed 7 bases at V and 0 bases at J, with 11 bases between. Per germline, CDR1 SGHDT and CDR2 YYEEEE. The DNA for the CDR3 is TGTGCCAGCGCCGGCCCCTACTCCTACGAGCAGTACTTC. Protein product: CASAGPYSYEQYF.

The genes are TRBV7-3 and TRBJ2-7; tentative D call: TRBD1 (5 bases). CDR3 length: 17 residues. Germline V gene data show CDR1 as SGHTA and CDR2 as FQGTGA. V was clipped by 2 bases and J by 7 bases, with 24 bases between them. CDR3 DNA sequence: TGTGCCAGCAGCTTATATGCCAGAGCGATCGACAGTCAGGAGCAGTACTTC. It encodes CASSLYARAIDSQEQYF.

As to this clone: Relative to the germline gene, one junction end is altered; a read error may explain this. The rearrangement uses TRBV29-1 and TRBJ1-2, with D maybe TRBD1 (6 bases). This CDR3 contains 11 residues. Germline CDR1 is SQVTM and CDR2 is ANQGSEA. CDR3 residues: CSVQEGDGYTF. Here the CDR3 DNA reads TGCAGCGTTCAAGAGGGGGACGGCTACACCTTC.